There are a few counts of the clone carrying this TCR beta chain. The data derive from a study of blood T cell repertoires in COVID-19. The CDR3 runs to 14 residues. The germline V and J ends were trimmed by 0 bases and 6 bases, with 11 bases remaining between them. Germline V gives CDR1 SEHNR, CDR2 FQNEAQ (reference sequence). Assay used: immunoSEQ multiplex PCR; TCRdb lists only in-frame clones, some missing. The sample lists 350,000 to 450,000 clones; roughly 86% were seen once. The sample comprised PBMCs or T cells enriched from blood (not recorded which). The clonotype comes from a man between 40 and 49 years old in a cohort exposed to, infected with or recovered from COVID-19 (not recorded which). The genes are TRBV7-9 and TRBJ1-1; D is perhaps TRBD1 (5 bases). DNA for the CDR3: TGTGCCAGCAGCTTAGCGCCCAGGGAAGCTGAAGCTTTCTTT. Residues: CASSLAPREAEAFF. The whole variable domain, filled in from reference TRBV7-9 and TRBJ1-1, reads DTGVSQNPRHKITKRGQNVTFRCDPISEHNRLYWYRQTLGQGPEFLTYFQNEAQLEKSRLLSDRFSAERPKGSFSTLEIQRTEQGDSAMYLCASSLAPREAEAFFGQGTRLTVV.